The following is a TCR beta chain sequence with its context. Its matching antigen is unknown. The sample is drawn from a study of cytomegalovirus exposure and HLA in healthy donors. Background on the study: Of roughly 400 genotyped donors, 81% grouped in the Caucasian-associated ancestry cluster.

This PCR relied on a set of 60 Vbeta primers and 13 Jbeta primers. The assay was immunoSEQ multiplex PCR, and TCRdb's table has in-frame clones only and misses some. The table gives about 170,000 clones; the top ten clones make up around 0.79% of it. CDR3 length: 14 residues. V was shortened by 5 bases and J by 7 bases, with 17 bases between the two germline ends. In germline, CDR1 is LNHNV, CDR2 YYDKDF (reference sequence). Study-level points and caveats: Being productive about 90% or about 30% of the time was typical of most TCR beta V segments in an earlier analysis. Some TCR beta chains (roughly 150 of them) were listed as cytomegalovirus-associated.

The sample comprised PBMCs. The origin of this receptor is a woman aged 18-30 years in good health and CMV-seropositive. The J gene is TRBJ1-1, the V gene TRBV15, with a possible D match to TRBD1 (6 bases). CDR3 amino acids: CATSLSATGNEAFF. In nucleotides, the CDR3 is TGTGCCACCAGCTTATCCGCGACAGGAAATGAAGCTTTCTTT.